The T cell receptor (beta chain) under discussion was sequenced for a study of OX40 agonist ivuxolimab in advanced cancers. At the level of the study: Having had anti-PD-1, anti-PD-L1 or anti-CTLA-4 therapy before was allowed, and roughly 38% had some.

There are 13 residues in the CDR3. Trimming removed 10 bases from V and 7 bases from J; junction bases left unmatched: 8. Germline assignment: CDR1 LNHDA and CDR2 SQIVND (reference sequence). TCRdb's copy holds only in-frame clones and misses some; the assay was immunoSEQ multiplex PCR. The sample has about 63,000 clones; 80% to 90% are singletons. Study-wide findings and caveats: Partial responders at 0.1-3.0 mg/kg had among the lowest clonal expansion. The study found that CD8+ T cells averaged more expanded clones than CD4+. The authors also found low normalized T-cell clonal expansion in some nonresponders.

With regard to this clone: Its antigen is as yet unknown.

Source: CD4+ or CD8+ T cells sorted from blood, taken in a trial of the OX40 agonist ivuxolimab. The chain has TRBV19 and TRBJ1-5; TRBD1 aligns across 9 bases. The source of this sequence is an adult with an advanced solid tumor such as melanoma, head and neck, liver or kidney cancer. CDR3 residues: CAIRDREGQPQHF. CDR3 nucleotide sequence: TGTGCCATCCGGGACAGGGAGGGCCAGCCCCAGCATTTT.